A selection of T cell receptor beta chains follows, all from one sample in a study of glioma-infiltrating T cells after dendritic cell vaccination. Data came from immunoSEQ multiplex PCR; TCRdb stores just in-frame clones and leaves some out. The sample carries about 46,000 clones, 89% recorded once. The source material was blood, sampled after dendritic cell vaccination. The receptors come from a human donor with glioblastoma. CDR3s include the opening cysteine and the closing phenylalanine or tryptophan. Fields, in order: D gene, V gene, CDR3 length, J gene, clone size, CDR3 protein, CDR3 DNA. The D gene is left open where the match is weak. For some rows the clone size is stated as once, few or many, or as a class when expanded; others skip it.

d_call: TRBD1; v_call: TRBV7-9; cdr3_length: 14; j_call: TRBJ1-2; clone_size: .; cdr3_aa: CASSPSTGQDGYTF; cdr3_nt: TGTGCCAGCAGCCCCTCGACAGGGCAGGATGGCTACACCTTC
d_call: .; v_call: TRBV9; cdr3_length: 16; j_call: TRBJ2-3; clone_size: .; cdr3_aa: CASSVGGRRFTDTQYF; cdr3_nt: TGTGCCAGCAGCGTAGGGGGCAGGAGATTCACAGATACGCAGTATTTT
d_call: TRBD2; v_call: TRBV7-9; cdr3_length: 15; j_call: TRBJ2-1; clone_size: .; cdr3_aa: CASSSQREKYNEQFF; cdr3_nt: TGTGCCAGCAGTTCTCAGCGGGAGAAATACAATGAGCAGTTCTTC
d_call: TRBD2; v_call: TRBV7-2; cdr3_length: 16; j_call: TRBJ2-1; clone_size: .; cdr3_aa: CASSSQAGATYNEQFF; cdr3_nt: TGTGCCAGCAGCTCACAAGCGGGAGCAACCTACAATGAGCAGTTCTTC
d_call: .; v_call: TRBV28; cdr3_length: 13; j_call: TRBJ1-1; clone_size: .; cdr3_aa: CASYREMNTEAFF; cdr3_nt: TGTGCCAGCTACAGAGAAATGAACACTGAAGCTTTCTTT
d_call: .; v_call: TRBV5-3; cdr3_length: 14; j_call: TRBJ1-5; clone_size: .; cdr3_aa: CAIDRFNGNQPQHF; cdr3_nt: TGTGCCATAGACAGGTTTAACGGCAATCAGCCCCAGCATTTT
d_call: .; v_call: TRBV6-5; cdr3_length: 15; j_call: TRBJ2-5; clone_size: .; cdr3_aa: CASSLGLGASETQYF; cdr3_nt: TGTGCCAGCAGCCTGGGCCTGGGAGCTTCGGAGACCCAGTACTTC
d_call: TRBD2; v_call: TRBV6-5; cdr3_length: 14; j_call: TRBJ2-7; clone_size: once; cdr3_aa: CASSYNGGGYEQYF; cdr3_nt: TGTGCCAGCAGTTACAACGGGGGGGGATACGAGCAGTACTTC
d_call: TRBD2; v_call: TRBV5-6; cdr3_length: 12; j_call: TRBJ2-5; clone_size: once; cdr3_aa: CASSLGEGTQYF; cdr3_nt: TGTGCCAGCAGCTTGGGGGAGGGGACCCAGTACTTC
d_call: TRBD1; v_call: TRBV19; cdr3_length: 15; j_call: TRBJ1-5; clone_size: .; cdr3_aa: CAPPSRRDSSWPQHF; cdr3_nt: TGTGCCCCGCCCAGTAGACGGGACAGCTCCTGGCCCCAGCATTTT
d_call: TRBD1; v_call: TRBV5-1; cdr3_length: 16; j_call: TRBJ2-2; clone_size: .; cdr3_aa: CASSFYGQGAGGELFF; cdr3_nt: TGCGCCAGCAGCTTTTACGGGCAGGGGGCCGGCGGGGAGCTGTTTTTT
d_call: .; v_call: TRBV7-2; cdr3_length: 15; j_call: TRBJ1-1; clone_size: .; cdr3_aa: CASSIDRLANTEAFF; cdr3_nt: TGTGCCAGCAGCATAGACAGGCTGGCGAACACTGAAGCTTTCTTT